The 4 T cell receptor beta chains below were found in one sample sequenced in a study of blood T cell repertoires in COVID-19 (dated by TCRdb to 2020 to 2021). Library prep was done by the immunoSEQ multiplex PCR assay. TCRdb provides this immuneACCESS table in a form limited to in-frame rearrangements. Some clones are lacking; in checked studies, under half of them reflect an unresolved V gene, and why the rest are absent is not known. This sample gives around 140,000 clones in total; about 80% of them show up just once. 3.5% to 4.5% of the sample rests with the top ten. Sequences were obtained from peripheral blood. These receptors came from a woman aged 55 to 70 with acute or convalescent COVID-19.

This sequence joins TRBV7-3 and TRBJ2-1; 13 positions match TRBD2. The CDR3 loop spans 18 amino acids. Germline V gives CDR1 SGHTA, CDR2 FQGTGA. V lost 6 bases to trimming and J lost 7 bases; unmatched junction nucleotides: 15. The CDR3 is CASRSRGLAGTLSNEQFF. CDR3 nucleotides: TGTGCCAGCAGGTCTAGGGGACTAGCGGGAACCTTGAGTAATGAGCAGTTCTTC. Full variable domain (outside the CDR3, taken from reference TRBV7-3 and TRBJ2-1): GAGVSQTPSNKVTEKGKYVELRCDPISGHTALYWYRQSLGQGPEFLIYFQGTGAADDSGLPNDRFFAVRPEGSVSTLKIQRTERGDSAVYLCASRSRGLAGTLSNEQFFGPGTRLTVL.

V and J are TRBV9 and TRBJ2-5; 7 positions match TRBD2. CDR3 length equals 17 residues. V lost 0 bases to trimming and J lost 5 bases; unmatched junction nucleotides: 13. The V gene's germline CDR1 is SGDLS and CDR2 YYNGEE. The CDR3 is CASSVGTPGTNGETQYF. CDR3 in DNA: TGTGCCAGCAGCGTAGGAACCCCCGGGACTAACGGTGAGACCCAGTACTTC.

The CDR3 loop is CASSPSRFTEAFF. CDR3 in DNA: TGTGCCAGCAGCCCATCCCGGTTCACTGAAGCTTTCTTT. This chain joins TRBV6-7 and TRBJ1-1; no clear D. TRBV6-7 has ORF status, its function being uncertain. CDR3 length: 13 amino acids. Trimming pared 6 bases from V and 4 bases from J, leaving 12 bases between.

The J gene is TRBJ2-7, the V gene TRBV4-1; D remains ambiguous. The CDR3 has 14 residues. Trimming cost V 1 base and J 5 bases, with 12 bases left between them. Looked up from germline, CDR1 is MGHRA and CDR2 is YSYEKL. The CDR3 protein is CASSQGTAEDEQYF. CDR3 nucleotides: TGCGCCAGCAGCCAAGGCACAGCCGAAGACGAGCAGTACTTC.